Below, 26 T cell receptor beta chains from the same sample are listed, as sequenced in a study of blood T cells in healthy people across ages. The use of a sample-barcoded 5' primer and a J-beta primer mix characterized a second PCR of about 7 to 12 cycles. TCRdb reanalysed the 5' RACE reads using MiXCR and keeps one entry per CDR3 protein. The data contain some 320,000 distinct CDR3 sequences, 27% of them singletons. Sequences were obtained from blood. The source of these receptors is a woman in her 70s in good health.

The chain employs TRBV28 and TRBJ1-1; D unresolved. Trimming shortened V by 6 bases and J by 2 bases, and 10 bases separated the two germline ends. The germline V gene encodes CDR1 MDHEN and CDR2 SYDVKM. There are 13 residues in the CDR3. Here the CDR3 DNA reads TGTGCCAGCAGAAATACAGTTAACACTGAAGCTTTCTTT. This gives the protein CASRNTVNTEAFF.

This clonotype has just a few counts. V and J are TRBV20-1 and TRBJ2-3, with D unresolved. This CDR3 region has 12 residues. V gave up 0 bases and J gave up 11 bases, with 12 bases separating them. Germline V gives CDR1 DFQATT, CDR2 SNEGSKA (reference sequence). In DNA form, the CDR3 reads TGCAGTGCTAGAGATTCGTCCATATTGCAGTATTTT. Encoded protein: CSARDSSILQYF.

The chain couples TRBV15 to TRBJ2-3; 12 positions match TRBD2. The CDR3 loop spans 17 amino acids. Germline assignment: CDR1 LNHNV and CDR2 YYDKDF (reference sequence). Trimming removed 0 bases from V and 2 bases from J; junction bases left unmatched: 3. The CDR3 is CATSRDLAGGYTDTQYF. The CDR3 DNA follows: TGTGCCACCAGCAGAGATCTAGCGGGAGGGTACACAGATACGCAGTATTTT.

This clonotype occurred a few times. The chain is built from TRBV7-9 and TRBJ1-5; a possible D gene is TRBD1 (5 bases). V lost 5 bases and J 5 bases, leaving 16 bases between the germline ends. This CDR3 has 15 residues. CDR1 is SEHNR, CDR2 FQNEAQ, per germline (reference sequence). CDR3 amino acids: CASSRGGIGYQPQHF. CDR3 nucleotide sequence: TGTGCCAGCAGCCGGGGGGGGATCGGGTATCAGCCCCAGCATTTT.

The chain couples TRBV5-1 to TRBJ2-5; 8 bases match TRBD1. Looked up from germline, CDR1 is SGHRS and CDR2 is YFSETQ. The CDR3 length is 16 residues. J lost 4 bases, V lost 1 base, and 9 bases had no gene match. The CDR3 is CASSLNTGGSGETQYF. The CDR3 region has the DNA TGCGCCAGCAGCTTGAATACAGGGGGTTCTGGAGAGACCCAGTACTTC.

The CDR3 coding sequence is TGTGCCAGCAGCTCGGGACTAGCGGGAGTCAAGGAGCAGTTCTTC. It yields the protein CASSSGLAGVKEQFF. The chain recombines TRBV5-5 with TRBJ2-5, with 14 bases aligning to TRBD2. The end of the DNA fits TRBJ2-1 better, so the J call may be wrong. CDR3 size: 15 residues. Germline V CDR1 and CDR2: SGHKS, YYEKEE (reference sequence).

As to this clonotype: A junction boundary mismatches the germline segment, possibly from a read error. This chain links TRBV27 with TRBJ2-5, with D perhaps matching TRBD1 (6 bases). The CDR3 is made up of 13 amino acids. Germline-derived CDR1 and CDR2 are MNHEY and SMNVEV (reference sequence). The CDR3 here is CAGSLQGRETQYF. The CDR3 DNA is TGTGCCGGCAGTTTGCAGGGGCGAGAGACCCAGTACTTC.

This clonotype was seen only a few times. CDR3: CAGKGFEDRGWRWDYGYTF. For the CDR3, the DNA is TGTGCCGGGAAGGGTTTTGAGGACAGGGGATGGAGGTGGGACTATGGCTACACCTTC. The chain couples TRBV12-3 or TRBV12-4 to TRBJ1-2; 9 bases are shared with TRBD1. Trimming removed 11 bases from V and 3 bases from J; junction bases left unmatched: 25. The CDR3 totals 19 residues.

The rearrangement links TRBV24-1 to TRBJ2-5, with D maybe TRBD1 (6 bases). The CDR3 has 16 amino acids. V lost 1 base to trimming and J lost 3 bases, with 14 bases between them. Looked up from germline, CDR1 is KGHDR and CDR2 is SFDVKD. The CDR3 loop reads CATSDLGRGFKETQYF. CDR3 nucleotide sequence: TGTGCCACCAGTGATTTAGGCAGGGGATTTAAAGAGACCCAGTACTTC.

This clonotype came up a few times. This rearrangement joins TRBV15 to TRBJ2-3; tentative D call: TRBD2 (6 bases). Germline CDR1 is LNHNV and CDR2 is YYDKDF (reference sequence). CDR3 size: 14 residues. With 3 bases removed from V and 4 bases from J, the gap between germline ends came to 11 bases. In DNA, the CDR3 is TGTGCCACCAGCAGGGAGGGTCCGCCAGATACGCAGTATTTT. Translation: CATSREGPPDTQYF. The entire variable domain, with the rest obtained from reference TRBV15 and TRBJ2-3, is as follows: DAMVIQNPRYQVTQFGKPVTLSCSQTLNHNVMYWYQQKSSQAPKLLFHYYDKDFNNEADTPDNFQSRRPNTSFCFLDIRSPGLGDTAMYLCATSREGPPDTQYFGPGTRLTVL.

Comments on this clonotype: The junction departs from the called germline gene at one end, perhaps through a read error. The V and J genes are TRBV7-9 and TRBJ2-1; the match to TRBD2 covers 10 bases. CDR3 size: 18 residues. In germline, CDR1 is SEHNR, CDR2 FQNEAQ (reference sequence). CDR3 DNA sequence: TGTGCTAGCAGCTTTTACCGCTCACTAGCGGGAACCTCAAATGAGCAGTTCTTC. Residues: CASSFYRSLAGTSNEQFF.

This clonotype appeared a few times. The rearrangement uses TRBV29-1 and TRBJ2-3; TRBD2 matches at 9 bases. CDR1 SQVTM and CDR2 ANQGSEA come from the germline V gene. Trimming removed 7 bases from V and 4 bases from J; junction bases left unmatched: 9. The CDR3 covers 14 residues. Here the CDR3 DNA reads TGCAGCGCCGATAGCGGGGGTCGAGCAGATACGCAGTATTTT. It encodes CSADSGGRADTQYF.

The chain has TRBV20-1 and TRBJ2-1; D is ambiguous. Germline CDR1 and CDR2: DFQATT and SNEGSKA (reference sequence). This CDR3 comprises 16 residues. Trimming pared 3 bases from V and 0 bases from J, leaving 15 bases between. This CDR3 reads CSASQLHESSYNEQFF. The CDR3, as DNA: TGCAGTGCTAGTCAGCTTCACGAGAGCTCCTACAATGAGCAGTTCTTC.

This clonotype came up many times. The V and J genes are TRBV20-1 and TRBJ1-1, with D maybe TRBD1 (5 bases). Germline CDR1 reads DFQATT; CDR2 reads SNEGSKA (reference sequence). The CDR3 is made up of 15 amino acids. The germline V and J ends were trimmed by 6 bases and 2 bases, with 19 bases remaining between them. The CDR3 sequence: CSATPSRERNTEAFF. The CDR3 DNA is TGCAGTGCCACGCCGTCCAGGGAAAGAAACACTGAAGCTTTCTTT.

This clonotype has a handful of counts. The chain links TRBV3-1 to TRBJ1-4; D remains unclear. The CDR3 contains 13 residues. Trimming shortened V by 0 bases and J by 14 bases, and 13 bases separated the two germline ends. Per germline, CDR1 LGHDT and CDR2 YNNKEL (reference sequence). This chain's CDR3 is CASSQDWHGGLFF. CDR3 coding DNA: TGTGCCAGCAGCCAAGATTGGCATGGCGGCCTGTTTTTT.

This clonotype has just a few counts. The chain employs TRBV20-1 and TRBJ2-5; a possible D gene is TRBD1 (6 bases). Germline CDR1 DFQATT, CDR2 SNEGSKA (reference sequence). The CDR3 is 11 residues long. Trimming left V 5 bases short and J 13 bases short, with 17 bases between. In DNA form, the CDR3 reads TGCAGTGCTTATACGCCGGGACACCCGTACTTC. Its protein product is CSAYTPGHPYF.

V and J are TRBV24-1 and TRBJ2-3; 8 bases agree with TRBD2. The CDR3 contains 14 residues. The J segment lost 3 bases and the V segment lost 4 bases, leaving 2 bases of the junction unmatched. Per the germline V gene, CDR1 is KGHDR and CDR2 is SFDVKD. CDR3 nucleotides: TGTGCCACCAGTGACCCTAGCGGGACAGATACGCAGTATTTT. Its protein is CATSDPSGTDTQYF.

This clonotype has at least ten counts. This chain joins TRBV29-1 and TRBJ1-4, with TRBD1 matching over 7 bases. This CDR3 has 14 amino acids. Germline CDR1 SQVTM, CDR2 ANQGSEA. V lost 4 bases, J lost 6 bases, and 8 bases stayed unmatched. The CDR3: CSVAEGGGDEKLFF. DNA of the CDR3: TGCAGCGTTGCGGAAGGGGGCGGCGATGAAAAACTGTTTTTT.

V usage is TRBV9 and J usage is TRBJ1-1, with D perhaps TRBD1 (6 bases). Per germline, CDR1 SGDLS and CDR2 YYNGEE. V was shortened by 4 bases and J by 1 base, with 14 bases between the two germline ends. The CDR3 covers 15 residues. CDR3 sequence reads: CASSPLGGSNTEAFF. CDR3 sequence (DNA): TGTGCCAGCAGCCCTCTTGGGGGCTCGAACACTGAAGCTTTCTTT. The complete variable domain, with remaining parts taken from reference TRBV9 and TRBJ1-1, reads DSGVTQTPKHLITATGQRVTLRCSPRSGDLSVYWYQQSLDQGLQFLIQYYNGEERAKGNILERFSAQQFPDLHSELNLSSLELGDSALYFCASSPLGGSNTEAFFGQGTRLTVV.

This chain joins TRBV5-6 and TRBJ1-4; D gene uncertain. Trimming took off 4 bases at V and 5 bases at J, with 18 bases between the two ends. Germline CDR1 reads SGHDT; CDR2 reads YYEEEE. The CDR3 sequence is 16 residues long. The CDR3 DNA follows: TGTGCCAGCAGCCCCGTCGGTGGCAGACCGAATGAAAAACTGTTTTTT. This encodes CASSPVGGRPNEKLFF.

The genes are TRBV20-1 and TRBJ2-3; weak D call: TRBD2 (5 bases). Germline lookup yields CDR1 DFQATT and CDR2 SNEGSKA (reference sequence). The CDR3 runs to 12 residues. V was cut by 0 bases and J by 8 bases, with 9 bases left in between. The CDR3 spells CSARDMEVTQYF. The DNA for the CDR3 is TGCAGTGCTAGAGATATGGAGGTTACGCAGTATTTT.

This sequence joins TRBV29-1 and TRBJ2-5; TRBD1 matches 7 bases. The CDR3 runs 13 residues. In germline, CDR1 is SQVTM, CDR2 ANQGSEA. Trimming cost V 4 bases and J 0 bases; bases outside gene matches: 2. This CDR3 is CSVARGYQETQYF. The CDR3 DNA follows: TGCAGCGTTGCCAGGGGGTACCAAGAGACCCAGTACTTC.

CDR3 nucleotide sequence: TGTGCCAGCAGCGCAAGTTTATTGGATAAAGAGACCCAGTACTTC. This sequence encodes CASSASLLDKETQYF. The rearrangement uses TRBV7-2 and TRBJ2-5; no clear D gene. Germline CDR1 SGHTA, CDR2 FQGNSA. The CDR3 length is 15 residues. The V and J ends lost 5 bases and 3 bases respectively, with 16 bases between them.

V gene TRBV18 combines with J gene TRBJ1-4, with D perhaps matching TRBD1 (5 bases). The CDR3 sequence is 16 residues long. Trimming left V 5 bases short and J 3 bases short, with 16 bases between. Per germline, CDR1 KGHSH and CDR2 LQKENI. The CDR3 region has the DNA TGTGCCAGCTCAAGCGGGACGCCGGCAGCTAATGAAAAACTGTTTTTT. As protein: CASSSGTPAANEKLFF.

This chain joins TRBV28 and TRBJ1-6; D not certain. Trimming cost V 3 bases and J 6 bases, with 9 bases left between them. Germline CDR1 and CDR2: MDHEN and SYDVKM. The CDR3 sequence is 14 residues long. CDR3 sequence reads: CASSFGRGNSPLHF. The CDR3 DNA sequence: TGTGCCAGCAGTTTTGGACGGGGTAATTCACCCCTCCACTTT.

At least ten counts were recorded for this clonotype. V gene TRBV7-9 combines with J gene TRBJ1-4; 7 positions agree with TRBD1. CDR1 and CDR2 (germline): SEHNR, FQNEAQ (reference sequence). The J segment lost 5 bases and the V segment lost 4 bases, leaving 10 bases of the junction unmatched. The CDR3 contains 16 residues. The CDR3 reads CASSSPLKGQNEKLFF. The CDR3 coding sequence is TGTGCCAGCAGCTCTCCCCTGAAGGGACAGAATGAAAAACTGTTTTTT.